This is a list of T cell receptor beta chains from one sample in a study of T-cell reconstitution after alpha-beta-depleted transplantation in children. TCRdb independently ran MiXCR on the PCR reads; one entry per CDR3 protein. The sample has some 110,000 distinct CDR3 sequences, 10% seen once; the top ten hold less than 45%. The specimen comprised PBMCs, sampled before TCRalphabeta/CD19-depleted stem cell transplant. These receptors were obtained from a boy aged 2 to 10 with acute lymphoblastic leukemia, due to receive a stem cell transplant. CDR3s include the opening cysteine and the closing phenylalanine or tryptophan. D genes are given only for firm matches. Only some rows state a clone size, as once, few, many or a class for expanded clones.

V gene	clone size	J gene	D gene	CDR3 protein	CDR3 DNA
TRBV27	-	TRBJ2-3	TRBD2	CASSLYPLLAGGPDTQYF	TGTGCCAGCAGTTTATATCCCCTTCTAGCGGGAGGGCCGGATACGCAGTATTTT
TRBV29-1	once	TRBJ2-7	-	CSVAGSTGEYEQYF	TGCAGCGTTGCCGGATCGACAGGAGAATACGAGCAGTACTTC
TRBV29-1	few	TRBJ2-5	-	CSGAFSGTQYF	TGCAGCGGGGCCTTCTCCGGGACCCAGTACTTC
TRBV12-3/TRBV12-4	many	TRBJ2-3	TRBD2	CASTLAGARDTQYF	TGTGCCAGCACACTAGCGGGAGCGAGAGATACGCAGTATTTT
TRBV7-9	-	TRBJ2-2	-	CASSRHKLENTGELFF	TGTGCCAGCAGCCGCCACAAGCTGGAAAACACCGGGGAGCTGTTTTTT
TRBV7-9	medium-sized	TRBJ1-1	-	CASSLGQNTEAFF	TGTGCCAGCAGCTTAGGACAGAACACTGAAGCTTTCTTT
TRBV9	-	TRBJ2-1	TRBD2	CASSGKREGRSVEQFF	TGTGCCAGCAGCGGGAAGCGGGAGGGCCGTAGTGTTGAGCAGTTCTTC
TRBV18	many	TRBJ2-5	-	CASSPGLQETQYF	TGTGCCAGCTCACCGGGACTTCAAGAGACCCAGTACTTC
TRBV5-1	few	TRBJ2-7	TRBD2	CASSSVAGMSEQYF	TGCGCCAGCAGCTCCGTAGCGGGAATGAGCGAGCAGTACTTC
TRBV30	-	TRBJ2-1	-	CAWTDSYNEQFF	TGTGCCTGGACAGATTCCTACAATGAGCAGTTCTTC
TRBV11-3	-	TRBJ1-1	-	CASSLRGQNTEAFF	TGTGCCAGCAGCTTAAGGGGCCAGAACACTGAAGCTTTCTTT
TRBV20-1	-	TRBJ2-7	TRBD2	CSAQSGTSGSYEQYF	TGCAGTGCCCAAAGCGGGACTAGCGGGAGCTACGAGCAGTACTTC
TRBV12-3/TRBV12-4	-	TRBJ2-3	TRBD2	CASSFQGTSGSADTQYF	TGTGCCAGCAGTTTCCAAGGGACTAGCGGGAGCGCAGATACGCAGTATTTT
TRBV27	-	TRBJ1-1	-	CASSLSVLREAFF	TGTGCCAGCAGTTTATCGGTCCTGCGGGAAGCTTTCTTT
TRBV15	-	TRBJ2-7	TRBD1	CATSPGTVASEQYF	TGTGCCACCAGCCCCGGGACAGTGGCATCCGAGCAGTACTTC
TRBV5-1	few	TRBJ2-3	-	CASSSRSRDTQYF	TGCGCCAGCAGCTCGAGGAGCAGAGATACGCAGTATTTT
TRBV27	-	TRBJ2-5	-	CASSFRPGGKTQYF	TGTGCCAGCAGTTTCCGGCCAGGTGGTAAGACCCAGTACTTC
TRBV19	few	TRBJ2-2	TRBD2	CASTKGREKAGELFF	TGTGCCAGTACCAAAGGGAGGGAGAAGGCCGGGGAGCTGTTTTTT
TRBV28	-	TRBJ2-1	-	CASSLGASTSYNEQFF	TGTGCCAGCAGCCTAGGGGCTTCGACCTCCTACAATGAGCAGTTCTTC
TRBV7-6	many	TRBJ2-7	-	CASSLDSGGYEQYF	TGTGCCAGCAGCTTAGATTCCGGGGGCTACGAGCAGTACTTC
TRBV7-9	few	TRBJ1-2	-	CASSTLGGQSPYGYTF	TGTGCCAGCAGCACCCTGGGAGGCCAGAGTCCCTATGGCTACACCTTC
TRBV18	-	TRBJ1-1	-	CASSFGGPNTEAFF	TGTGCCAGCTCCTTTGGGGGACCGAACACTGAAGCTTTCTTT
TRBV5-6	few	TRBJ2-5	-	CASSLAGRVETQYF	TGTGCCAGCAGCTTGGCCGGAAGGGTAGAGACCCAGTACTTC
TRBV18	few	TRBJ2-7	-	CASSPKLQLSYEQYF	TGTGCCAGCTCACCCAAACTTCAACTGTCCTACGAGCAGTACTTC
TRBV5-1	many	TRBJ2-1	-	CASSLDPSYNEQFF	TGCGCCAGCAGCTTGGACCCCTCCTACAATGAGCAGTTCTTC
TRBV6-1	-	TRBJ2-3	-	CASSQTGVTDTQYF	TGTGCCAGCAGTCAAACAGGAGTCACAGATACGCAGTATTTT
TRBV11-2	-	TRBJ2-3	TRBD2	CASSNPGGGETVADTQYF	TGTGCCAGCTCCAACCCCGGGGGGGGAGAAACGGTTGCAGATACGCAGTATTTT
TRBV5-1	-	TRBJ2-7	-	CASSWDNYEQYF	TGCGCCAGCAGCTGGGACAACTACGAGCAGTACTTC
TRBV20-1	few	TRBJ2-4	-	CSASLFGSQGNIQYF	TGCAGTGCTTCGCTTTTTGGTAGCCAGGGGAACATTCAGTACTTC
TRBV20-1	few	TRBJ1-5	-	CSARDRSPTTSNQPQHF	TGCAGTGCTAGAGATCGCTCCCCGACAACTAGCAATCAGCCCCAGCATTTT
TRBV20-1	few	TRBJ2-7	-	CSAKHRTAPYEQYF	TGCAGTGCCAAACACAGGACGGCTCCCTACGAGCAGTACTTC
TRBV14	-	TRBJ2-3	TRBD1	CASSRRDRVQTDTQYF	TGTGCCAGCAGCCGCCGAGACAGGGTCCAGACAGATACGCAGTATTTT
TRBV24-1	few	TRBJ2-3	TRBD1	CATSDQGVSGIDTQYF	TGTGCCACCAGTGACCAGGGGGTTTCCGGGATAGATACGCAGTATTTT
TRBV20-1	few	TRBJ2-5	-	CSARRLPVETQYF	TGCAGTGCTAGAAGACTCCCGGTGGAGACCCAGTACTTC
TRBV20-1	-	TRBJ2-1	-	CSASRGTNEQFF	TGCAGTGCGAGCCGGGGGACCAATGAGCAGTTCTTC
TRBV11-1	many	TRBJ1-4	TRBD1	CASSPISGQDPKGEKLFF	TGTGCCAGCAGCCCCATCTCGGGACAGGACCCGAAGGGTGAAAAACTGTTTTTT
TRBV7-2	few	TRBJ2-1	-	CASSLAGTTSGQFF	TGTGCCAGCAGCTTAGCCGGGACGACCAGTGGGCAGTTCTTC
TRBV7-9	-	TRBJ2-7	TRBD2	CASSPASGRGNYEQYF	TGTGCCAGCAGCCCAGCTAGCGGGAGGGGAAATTACGAGCAGTACTTC
TRBV10-1	-	TRBJ2-5	-	CASSPGGVQETQYF	TGCGCCAGCAGTCCCGGGGGAGTCCAAGAGACCCAGTACTTC
TRBV5-1	many	TRBJ2-7	TRBD2	CASSFSGRASYEQYF	TGCGCCAGCAGCTTTAGCGGGAGGGCCTCCTACGAGCAGTACTTC
TRBV20-1	few	TRBJ2-1	TRBD2	CSVWGSGRGNEQFF	TGCAGTGTTTGGGGTAGCGGGAGGGGCAATGAGCAGTTCTTC